The source of this TCR beta chain is a study of T cells expressing NK-cell markers. Study-wide background: Seven of eight sequenced donors tested HCMV-seropositive; one tested seronegative.

On this clonotype itself: Its antigen is still unknown.

As the method of synthesis, 5'RACE template switching with UMIs yielded TCR beta cDNA. Using the 5' RACE reads, TCRdb records one entry per CDR3 protein without DNA. This sample's clone table lists about 370,000 distinct CDR3 sequences. This CDR3 is 14 amino acids long. Overall study findings and caveats: NKG2C+ dominant clonotypes from 6 or 7 donors made up about 1.0-8% of CD8+ T cells. Several donors' CD3+CD56-NKG2C+ cells were dominated by the same clonotypes.

This receptor was identified in a woman between 50 and 59 years old in good health. The chain links TRBV12-3 or TRBV12-4 to TRBJ2-1; there is no DNA to check the TCRdb D call of TRBD1. Sequencing was carried out using blood T cells: a sorted CD56 or NKG2C T cell subset, CD4+ or CD8+ T cells, or bulk PBMC T cells (not recorded which). The CDR3 is CASRDLSTGNEQFF.